These T cell receptor beta chains were read from a single sample in a study of blood T cells in healthy people across ages. From the 5' RACE reads, TCRdb called clonotypes with MiXCR, one entry per CDR3 protein. The sample has about 1,500,000 distinct CDR3 sequences, about 40% seen once; the top ten hold roughly 8.2%. The sample consisted of blood. These receptors all stem from a woman aged 18-29 years in good health. The CDR3 runs from the conserved cysteine through the conserved F or W. A D gene is named only where the DNA matches it firmly. The size of a clone is reported for some rows only, either as once, few or many, or as a class for expanded clones.

few TRBD1 TRBJ2-3 TRBV5-1 CASSQKTGGGRDTQYF
- - TRBJ2-7 TRBV7-9 CASSPRLEQYF
- - - TRBV2 CASSKRGAEETQYF
- - TRBJ1-2 TRBV7-9 CASSLVFGGYTF
few TRBD2 TRBJ2-6 TRBV6-1 CASSTYSGNSGANVLTF
- TRBD1 - TRBV20-1 CIIQGGKTQYF
- - TRBJ2-7 TRBV7-2 CASSFFRGQAYEQYF
few TRBD2 TRBJ2-1 TRBV20-1 CSAKAGGLGNEQFF
once - TRBJ2-4 TRBV20-1 CGATGTSKAKNIQYF
- TRBD1 TRBJ2-7 TRBV10-3 CAISERQGIRNEQYF
few - TRBJ1-5 TRBV6-1 CASRATSHQPQHF
- - TRBJ1-2 TRBV20-1 CSASLVGGYTF
few - TRBJ2-2 TRBV25-1 CASRRYTGELFF
- - TRBJ1-1 TRBV12-3/TRBV12-4 CASSPRDSIRAFF
- TRBD2 TRBJ2-3 TRBV20-1 CSARPTSGWGDTQYF
few - TRBJ1-4 TRBV3-1 CASSQGGVEKLFF
many - - TRBV4-1 CASSQVEGFSRETQYF
once TRBD1 TRBJ2-7 TRBV4-1 CASSPGGGTGGNEQYF
- - TRBJ2-7 TRBV30 CAWGGVAYEQYF
few - TRBJ2-7 TRBV3-1 CASSQDLGRGEQYF
- - TRBJ2-7 TRBV3-1 CASSHNRDLYEQYF
- - TRBJ1-6 TRBV2 CASSQQALGNSPLHF